This passage covers 28 T cell receptor beta chains from one sample sequenced in a study of blood T cell repertoires in COVID-19. The table came from immunoSEQ multiplex PCR; TCRdb's copy has only in-frame clones and leaves some out. Counted here are about 160,000 clones, around 84% occurring once; the ten biggest clones make up approximately 7.3%. Sequencing was done on a sample of PBMCs or T cells enriched from blood (not recorded which). These receptors originate from a man aged 50 to 60 who had recovered from COVID-19.

This rearrangement joins TRBV30 to TRBJ1-4; 10 bases are a match to TRBD1. V trimming: 0 bases; J trimming: 7 bases; junction bases outside the gene matches: 5. Germline loops: CDR1 GTSNPN, CDR2 SVGIG (reference sequence). The CDR3 runs 15 residues. The CDR3 DNA is TGTGCCTGGAGTGTTCTGGGACAGGGGCCTGAAAAACTGTTTTTT. Translated: CAWSVLGQGPEKLFF.

J is TRBJ1-2 and V is TRBV11-3; possible D gene TRBD1, 6 bases. Trimming removed 1 base at V and 4 bases at J, with 7 bases between. This CDR3 has 13 residues. Germline V CDR1 and CDR2: SGHNT, YENEEA. The chain's CDR3 is CASSLGGGYGYTF. The CDR3 DNA is TGTGCCAGCAGCTTAGGAGGGGGCTATGGCTACACCTTC.

The rearrangement uses TRBV6-5 and TRBJ2-2; D uncertain. With 4 bases removed from V and 0 bases from J, the gap between germline ends came to 9 bases. Per germline, CDR1 MNHEY and CDR2 SVGAGI. The CDR3 contains 15 residues. Written as DNA, the CDR3 is TGTGCCAGCAGTTTGGCGGTAGCGAACACCGGGGAGCTGTTTTTT. Translation: CASSLAVANTGELFF.

The genes are TRBV7-2 and TRBJ1-1; 8 bases match TRBD1. Germline CDR1 and CDR2: SGHTA and FQGNSA. CDR3 length: 15 residues. V trimming: 3 bases; J trimming: 10 bases; junction bases outside the gene matches: 13. The CDR3 protein is CASSLRTGRQLGAFF. Here the CDR3 DNA reads TGTGCCAGCAGCTTGAGGACAGGGAGGCAACTAGGAGCTTTCTTT.

This clone appeared once. The J gene is TRBJ1-4, the V gene TRBV7-9; possibly TRBD1 for D (5 bases). CDR3 length equals 14 residues. Germline values: CDR1 SEHNR, CDR2 FQNEAQ (reference sequence). Trimming removed 5 bases from V and 7 bases from J, with 14 bases in between. For the CDR3, the DNA is TGTGCCAGCAGCCACCCCGCGACAGTTGAAAAACTGTTTTTT. Translated: CASSHPATVEKLFF.

A few counts support this clone. The chain combines TRBV7-8 with TRBJ1-1; 8 bases align to TRBD1. Trimming cost V 2 bases and J 5 bases; bases outside gene matches: 7. This CDR3 is 15 amino acids long. CDR1 is SGHVS and CDR2 is FQNEAQ in the germline V gene. CDR3 sequence: CASSLQSGGGTEAFF. CDR3 sequence (DNA): TGTGCCAGCAGCTTACAGTCAGGGGGCGGGACTGAAGCTTTCTTT.

V usage is TRBV4-2 and J usage is TRBJ2-7, with TRBD2 matching 12 bases. Trimming cost V 0 bases and J 4 bases; bases outside gene matches: 7. Germline V gives CDR1 LGHNA, CDR2 YNFKEQ. The CDR3 spans 17 residues. CDR3 DNA: TGTGCCAGCAGCCAAGACCTAACTAGCGGGGGGATGTACGAGCAGTACTTC. As protein: CASSQDLTSGGMYEQYF.

The chain employs TRBV10-3 and TRBJ2-1, with 12 bases fitting TRBD2. The CDR3 is 16 residues long. The germline CDR1 and CDR2 sequences are ENHRY and SYGVKD. J lost 2 bases, V lost 3 bases, and 2 bases had no gene match. CDR3 loop: CAISEGLAGPYNEQFF. The CDR3 region has the DNA TGTGCCATCAGTGAAGGACTAGCGGGGCCCTACAATGAGCAGTTCTTC.

The chain couples TRBV18 to TRBJ2-7; tentatively, D is TRBD2 (6 bases). CDR1 is KGHSH and CDR2 is LQKENI in the germline V gene. Trimming stripped 3 bases from V and 6 bases from J, with 9 bases between. This CDR3 is built from 12 residues. The CDR3 region is CASSPSGGEQYF. DNA of the CDR3: TGTGCCAGCTCACCCTCCGGGGGCGAGCAGTACTTC.

V and J are TRBV18 and TRBJ2-7; 8 nucleotides line up with TRBD1. Germline V gene data show CDR1 as KGHSH and CDR2 as LQKENI. The CDR3 length is 13 residues. Losses at the gene ends were 2 bases for V and 3 bases for J; bases not matched to a gene: 0. CDR3 nucleotide sequence: TGTGCCAGCTCACCAACAGGGGGCTACGAGCAGTACTTC. Its translation is CASSPTGGYEQYF. The full variable domain, with the rest looked up from reference TRBV18 and TRBJ2-7, is NAGVMQNPRHLVRRRGQEARLRCSPMKGHSHVYWYRQLPEEGLKFMVYLQKENIIDESGMPKERFSAEFPKEGPSILRIQQVVRGDSAAYFCASSPTGGYEQYFGPGTRLTVT.

This clone came up once. The chain carries TRBV7-3 and TRBJ2-7; D is unclear. V was trimmed by 1 base and J by 3 bases, leaving 10 bases between them. The germline CDR1 and CDR2 sequences are SGHTA and FQGTGA. CDR3 size: 14 residues. CDR3 in amino acids: CASSLIAPHYEQYF. CDR3 coding DNA: TGTGCCAGCAGCTTAATAGCACCCCACTACGAGCAGTACTTC.

The chain has TRBV3-1 (or the pseudogene TRBV3-2) and TRBJ1-5; 8 bases are shared with TRBD1. The CDR3 totals 16 residues. The germline V gene encodes CDR1 LGHDT and CDR2 YNNKEL (reference sequence). V was pared by 1 base and J by 6 bases, with 8 bases of the junction left unmatched. The CDR3 DNA reads TGTGCCAGCAGCCAAGGAGGGGCAGGGGGCGGTCAGCCCCAGCATTTT. Encoded protein: CASSQGGAGGGQPQHF.

The chain recombines TRBV7-3 with TRBJ1-2, with 10 positions matching TRBD1. Trimming at V came to 4 bases and at J to 7 bases, leaving 12 bases not matched to a gene. The CDR3 has 16 amino acids. Germline CDR1 reads SGHTA; CDR2 reads FQGTGA. The CDR3 loop reads CASSSLPGQGRIGYTF. The CDR3 nucleotides are TGTGCCAGCAGCTCCCTACCGGGACAGGGGAGGATTGGCTACACCTTC. The full variable domain, with the rest looked up from reference TRBV7-3 and TRBJ1-2, is GAGVSQTPSNKVTEKGKYVELRCDPISGHTALYWYRQSLGQGPEFLIYFQGTGAADDSGLPNDRFFAVRPEGSVSTLKIQRTERGDSAVYLCASSSLPGQGRIGYTFGSGTRLTVV.

The chain links TRBV5-8 to TRBJ2-5, with TRBD1 identical over 10 bases. The CDR3 spans 17 residues. The J segment lost 5 bases and the V segment lost 0 bases, leaving 10 bases of the junction unmatched. Germline-derived CDR1 and CDR2 are SGHTS and YDEGEE. CDR3 sequence (DNA): TGTGCCAGCAGCTTGGGACAGGGGGCGTTCCAATTGGAGACCCAGTACTTC. Protein product: CASSLGQGAFQLETQYF. Based on the CDR3 plus reference TRBV5-8 and TRBJ2-5, the full variable domain is EAGVTQSPTHLIKTRGQQATLRCSPISGHTSVYWYQQALGLGLQFLLWYDEGEERNRGNFPPRFSGRQFPNYSSELNVNALELEDSALYLCASSLGQGAFQLETQYFGPGTRLLVL.

V and J are TRBV3-1 (or the pseudogene TRBV3-2) and TRBJ2-1, with 10 bases matching TRBD1. Losses at the gene ends were 4 bases for V and 15 bases for J; bases not matched to a gene: 9. CDR1 and CDR2 from the germline V gene are LGHDT and YNNKEL (reference sequence). CDR3 length: 13 amino acids. The CDR3 sequence: CASSLKPGQGGFF. CDR3 nucleotide sequence: TGTGCCAGCAGCCTCAAACCCGGACAGGGGGGGTTCTTC.

The chain employs TRBV7-2 and TRBJ2-6; 8 bases match TRBD1. The CDR3 spans 18 residues. With 5 bases clipped from V and 2 bases from J, the junction kept 11 bases outside the gene matches. CDR1 and CDR2 (germline): SGHTA, FQGNSA. CDR3 nucleotides: TGTGCCAGCAGCACCGGACAGGGAGGCCAACCTGGGGCCAACGTCCTGACTTTC. This encodes CASSTGQGGQPGANVLTF.

This clone was counted a few times. J is TRBJ2-5 and V is TRBV4-1; 14 bases line up with TRBD2. V trimming: 4 bases; J trimming: 4 bases; junction bases outside the gene matches: 5. Germline V lookup: CDR1 MGHRA, CDR2 YSYEKL. There are 16 residues in the CDR3. The CDR3 region has the DNA TGCGCCAGCAGCCCGGGACTAGCGGGGGCGAGAGAGACCCAGTACTTC. Protein sequence: CASSPGLAGARETQYF.

The chain couples TRBV5-1 to TRBJ1-3, with D unclear. CDR3 length: 15 amino acids. Per germline, CDR1 SGHRS and CDR2 YFSETQ. Trimming cost V 0 bases and J 0 bases, with 7 bases left between them. The CDR3, as DNA: TGCGCCAGCAGCTTGGCAGGCAGCTCTGGAAACACCATATATTTT. Protein sequence: CASSLAGSSGNTIYF.

This CDR3 is CASRRTGIHTEAFF. Written as DNA, the CDR3 is TGTGCCAGTAGGAGGACAGGGATTCACACTGAAGCTTTCTTT. The chain recombines TRBV2 with TRBJ1-1; 8 positions agree with TRBD1. Germline CDR1 and CDR2: SNHLY and FYNNEI. V lost 9 bases, J lost 3 bases, and 9 bases stayed unmatched. The CDR3 runs to 14 residues.

The chain combines TRBV5-1 with TRBJ1-2; the match to TRBD1 covers 8 bases. Germline V gene data show CDR1 as SGHRS and CDR2 as YFSETQ. The CDR3 covers 13 residues. The V segment lost 3 bases and the J segment 7 bases; nucleotides outside the gene matches: 5. CDR3 coding DNA: TGCGCCAGCAGCTCAGGACAGGGTCCTGGCTACACCTTC. Translated, it gives CASSSGQGPGYTF.

The V and J genes are TRBV7-8 and TRBJ1-2, with TRBD1 matching over 8 bases. The germline V gene encodes CDR1 SGHVS and CDR2 FQNEAQ. This CDR3 comprises 15 residues. J was trimmed by 0 bases and V by 2 bases; bases with no gene match: 2. The CDR3 region has the DNA TGTGCCAGCAGCTTACAGGGGGCGGCTAACTATGGCTACACCTTC. This encodes CASSLQGAANYGYTF.

This clone was picked up one time. The genes are TRBV3-1 (or the pseudogene TRBV3-2) and TRBJ2-7; 8 bases line up with TRBD1. This CDR3 has 17 amino acids. V lost 4 bases and J lost 0; bases outside the gene matches: 11. Germline V CDR1 and CDR2: LGHDT, YNNKEL (reference sequence). CDR3 in amino acids: CASSPSPGTGNSYEQYF. The CDR3 DNA is TGTGCCAGCAGCCCCTCTCCCGGGACAGGAAACTCCTACGAGCAGTACTTC.

The chain couples TRBV4-1 to TRBJ2-7; possible D gene TRBD1, 5 bases. The germline CDR1 and CDR2 sequences are MGHRA and YSYEKL. The ends were cut back, 0 bases at V and 2 bases at J, with 11 bases in the middle. This CDR3 has 15 amino acids. The CDR3 protein is CASSQERQGPYEQYF. The CDR3 DNA reads TGCGCCAGCAGCCAAGAGAGGCAGGGCCCCTACGAGCAGTACTTC.

The chain combines TRBV19 with TRBJ1-2; weak D call: TRBD1 (6 bases). The germline V gene has CDR1 LNHDA and CDR2 SQIVND (reference sequence). Trimming removed 3 bases from V and 6 bases from J, with 14 bases in between. This CDR3 is built from 14 residues. CDR3 sequence: CASSMVRGADGYTF. CDR3 bases: TGTGCCAGTAGTATGGTTCGGGGGGCGGATGGCTACACCTTC.

This chain connects TRBV7-2 to TRBJ1-1; the match to TRBD1 covers 7 bases. Germline assignment: CDR1 SGHTA and CDR2 FQGNSA. V was clipped by 8 bases and J by 3 bases; unmatched bases: 9. The CDR3 is 14 amino acids. The CDR3 DNA reads TGTGCCAGCTTCCTGACAGGGCGTCACACTGAAGCTTTCTTT. It is translated as CASFLTGRHTEAFF.

The CDR3: CASSLGDRVADTQYF. CDR3 nucleotides: TGCGCCAGCAGCTTGGGGGACAGGGTGGCAGATACGCAGTATTTT. The chain links TRBV5-1 to TRBJ2-3, with 9 bases aligning to TRBD1. There are 15 residues in the CDR3. The germline V gene has CDR1 SGHRS and CDR2 YFSETQ. V lost 0 bases, J lost 4 bases, and 3 bases stayed unmatched.

This chain links TRBV30 with TRBJ2-1, with a possible D match to TRBD2 (6 bases). V was shortened by 0 bases and J by 4 bases, with 10 bases between the two germline ends. The CDR3 runs to 14 residues. CDR1 is GTSNPN and CDR2 is SVGIG in the germline V gene (reference sequence). The CDR3 bases are TGTGCCTGGAGTGTTGCGGGGCTGTACAATGAGCAGTTCTTC. Translated, it gives CAWSVAGLYNEQFF.

This clone has just a few counts. The V and J genes are TRBV30 and TRBJ1-2, with D unclear. The V gene's germline CDR1 is GTSNPN and CDR2 SVGIG (reference sequence). V was shortened by 2 bases and J by 5 bases, with 12 bases between the two germline ends. The CDR3 is 13 amino acids. CDR3 coding DNA: TGTGCCTGGAGTCCCACACGGAGGTATGGCTACACCTTC. Translation: CAWSPTRRYGYTF. The full variable domain, in which reference TRBV30 and TRBJ1-2 provide the parts outside the CDR3, is SQTIHQWPATLVQPVGSPLSLECTVEGTSNPNLYWYRQAAGRGLQLLFYSVGIGQISSEVPQNLSASRPQDRQFILSSKKLLLSDSGFYLCAWSPTRRYGYTFGSGTRLTVV.